This section outlines one T cell receptor (beta chain) sequence together with its context. This record belongs to a study of blood T cell repertoires in COVID-19. With 5 bases removed from V and 3 bases from J, the gap between germline ends came to 9 bases. The CDR3 spans 13 residues. The germline V gene encodes CDR1 SGHRS and CDR2 YFSETQ. Method: immunoSEQ multiplex PCR; TCRdb's copy keeps in-frame clones and lacks some. The table records over 55,000 clones, just over 85% of them present only once. The clonotype comes from a human donor in a cohort sampled during active COVID-19. The sequencing sample was made of peripheral blood. V usage is TRBV5-1 and J usage is TRBJ2-1, with D possibly matching TRBD1 (6 bases). The CDR3 spells CASRQGDYNEQFF. The CDR3 DNA reads as TGCGCCAGCAGACAGGGTGACTACAATGAGCAGTTCTTC. The entire variable domain, with the rest obtained from reference TRBV5-1 and TRBJ2-1, is as follows: KAGVTQTPRYLIKTRGQQVTLSCSPISGHRSVSWYQQTPGQGLQFLFEYFSETQRNKGNFPGRFSGRQFSNSRSEMNVSTLELGDSALYLCASRQGDYNEQFFGPGTRLTVL.